The clone carrying this T cell receptor (beta chain) was seen once. The antigen remains undetermined. The data are from a study of shared clonotypes between healthy human individuals. About the research overall: Per donor, three plates held CD4 naive cells, three held CD4 memory, two held CD8 naive and one held CD8 memory. Findings and caveats of the study: Roughly 5% of naive CD4 clonotypes were shared across four donors. Though the depth was large, rarefaction showed that sorted-subset sequencing was incomplete.

Germline lookup yields CDR1 SGHRS and CDR2 YFSETQ. The CDR3 covers 13 residues. V lost 2 bases to trimming and J lost 8 bases, with 13 bases between them. The naive CD8 population came from CD45RO-negative cells selected for CCR7, without terminally differentiated effector memory CD45RA+ cells. Sorted-subset replicate PCR reactions were performed with about 200 ng DNA, corresponding to roughly 30,000 T cell genomes. Here immunoSEQ multiplex PCR was the method, and the copy in TCRdb shows in-frame clones only, minus some. This table holds hundreds of thousands of clones, approximately 90% found once. V and J are TRBV5-1 and TRBJ1-2; no clear D. The sample taken for sequencing was naive CD8+ T cells sorted from blood. The clonotype was recovered from a man younger than 40 in good health. CDR3 DNA sequence: TGCGCCAGCAGCTTTGTATGGGGAGAGGGCTACACCTTC. It yields the protein CASSFVWGEGYTF.